This T cell receptor beta chain was obtained from a study of shared T cell receptors in the human thymus. Measured with immunoSEQ multiplex PCR; TCRdb has only the in-frame clones, and not every one. Of more than 550,000 clones in the sample, around 87% are singletons; the top ten hold about 0.0094%. This clone is a singleton in its sample. CDR1 and CDR2 from the germline V gene are LNHNV and YYDKDF (reference sequence). The CDR3 extends over 14 amino acids. Between the trimmed V and J ends, which lost 4 bases and 1 base, there was a span of 10 bases. These data were also reused for a study on human thymus T cells. From that study: During corrective heart surgery, resections were taken, and the thymus tissue came from them. A high degree of thymic repertoire overlap among unrelated individuals was reported in related research.

This sequence originates from a boy less than two years old with a congenital heart defect. The genes are TRBV15 and TRBJ1-1; D gene ambiguous. Input material: thymocytes. Written as DNA, the CDR3 is TGTGCCACCAGCATAAGGGAGAGGAACACTGAAGCTTTCTTT. It yields the protein CATSIRERNTEAFF.